The entry that follows covers one T cell receptor (beta chain) sequence. The antigen is undetermined. For sorted subsets, about 190 ng DNA per replicate equaled some 27,000 T cell genomes. Generated by immunoSEQ multiplex PCR, the TCRdb table keeps only in-frame clones and is missing some. The sample lists roughly 380,000 clones; about 96% were seen once. This specimen comes from a study of shared clonotypes between healthy human individuals. For the study at large: For every donor, three CD4 naive, three CD4 memory, two CD8 naive and one CD8 memory plates were used. Regarding the study as a whole: Among donors, the sharing of clonotypes was expected to be influenced by sequencing depth.

Trimming removed 5 bases at V and 6 bases at J, with 14 bases between. This CDR3 region has 14 residues. Germline CDR1 reads MDHEN; CDR2 reads SYDVKM. The rearrangement links TRBV28 to TRBJ1-5; D is unresolved. The clonotype was recovered from a man in his thirties or forties in good health. Sequencing was performed on memory CD8+ T cells sorted from blood. The subset here: CD45RO+ cells pooled with CCR7-negative TemRA cells. The CDR3 here is CASSPVPPSQPQHF. The CDR3 bases are TGTGCCAGCAGTCCTGTACCACCTAGTCAGCCCCAGCATTTT.